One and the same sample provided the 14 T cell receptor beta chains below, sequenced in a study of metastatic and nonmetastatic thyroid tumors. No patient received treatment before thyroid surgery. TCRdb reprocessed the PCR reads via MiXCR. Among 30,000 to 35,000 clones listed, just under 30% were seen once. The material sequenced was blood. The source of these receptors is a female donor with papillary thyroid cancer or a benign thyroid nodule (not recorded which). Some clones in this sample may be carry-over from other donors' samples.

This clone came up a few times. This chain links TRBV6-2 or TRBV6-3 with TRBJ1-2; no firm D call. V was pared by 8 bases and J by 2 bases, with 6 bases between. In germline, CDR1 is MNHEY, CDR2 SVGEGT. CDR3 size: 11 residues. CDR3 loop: CASWWNYGYTF. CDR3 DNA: TGTGCCAGCTGGTGGAACTATGGCTACACCTTC.

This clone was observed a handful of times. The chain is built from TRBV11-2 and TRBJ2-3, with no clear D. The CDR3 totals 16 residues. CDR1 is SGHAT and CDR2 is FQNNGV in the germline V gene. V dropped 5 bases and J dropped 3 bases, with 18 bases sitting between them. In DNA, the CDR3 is TGTGCCAGCAGCCCCTGGGGTCGGCCAGAAACAGATACGCAGTATTTT. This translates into CASSPWGRPETDTQYF.

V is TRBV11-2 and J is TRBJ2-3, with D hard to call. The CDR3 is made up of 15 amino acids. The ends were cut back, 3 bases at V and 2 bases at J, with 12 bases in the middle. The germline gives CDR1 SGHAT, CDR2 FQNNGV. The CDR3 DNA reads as TGTGCCAGCAGCTTTTTTGCTGGATACACAGATACGCAGTATTTT. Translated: CASSFFAGYTDTQYF. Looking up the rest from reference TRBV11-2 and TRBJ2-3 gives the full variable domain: EAGVAQSPRYKIIEKRQSVAFWCNPISGHATLYWYQQILGQGPKLLIQFQNNGVVDDSQLPKDRFSAERLKGVDSTLKIQPAKLEDSAVYLCASSFFAGYTDTQYFGPGTRLTVL.

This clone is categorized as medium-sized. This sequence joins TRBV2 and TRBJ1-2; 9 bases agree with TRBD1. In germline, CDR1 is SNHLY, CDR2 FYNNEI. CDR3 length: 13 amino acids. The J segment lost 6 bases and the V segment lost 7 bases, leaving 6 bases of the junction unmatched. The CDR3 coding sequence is TGTGCCAGCAAGACGACAGGGGGAAATGGCTACACCTTC. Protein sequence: CASKTTGGNGYTF.

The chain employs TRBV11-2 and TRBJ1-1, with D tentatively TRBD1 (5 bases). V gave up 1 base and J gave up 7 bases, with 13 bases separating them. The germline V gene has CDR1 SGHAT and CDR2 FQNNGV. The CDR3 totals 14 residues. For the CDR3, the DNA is TGTGCCAGCAGCTTAGTTGGGCAGGGTATTGAAGCTTTCTTT. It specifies CASSLVGQGIEAFF.

CDR3 in amino acids: CASRDYEQYF. CDR3 nucleotides: TGTGCCAGCAGGGACTACGAGCAGTACTTC. The rearrangement uses TRBV28 and TRBJ2-7; D gene ambiguous. Germline V gives CDR1 MDHEN, CDR2 SYDVKM. V was cut by 6 bases and J by 3 bases, with 3 bases left in between. The CDR3 runs 10 residues.

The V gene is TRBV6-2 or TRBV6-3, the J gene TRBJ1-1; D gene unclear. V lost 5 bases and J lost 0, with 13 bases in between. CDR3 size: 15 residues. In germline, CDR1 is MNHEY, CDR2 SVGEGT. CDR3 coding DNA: TGTGCCAGCAGTCCTTACACGGAATTGAACACTGAAGCTTTCTTT. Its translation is CASSPYTELNTEAFF.

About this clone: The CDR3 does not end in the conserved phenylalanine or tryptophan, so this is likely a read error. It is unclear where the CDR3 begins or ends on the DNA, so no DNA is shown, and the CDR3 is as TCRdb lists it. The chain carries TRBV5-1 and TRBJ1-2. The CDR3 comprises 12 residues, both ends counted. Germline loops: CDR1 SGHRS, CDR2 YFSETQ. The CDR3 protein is CASRLDGASFHI.

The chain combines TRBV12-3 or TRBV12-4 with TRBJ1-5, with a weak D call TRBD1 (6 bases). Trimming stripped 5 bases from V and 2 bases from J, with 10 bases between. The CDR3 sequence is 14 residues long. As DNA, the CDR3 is TGTGCCAGCAGTCGCAGGGGTGGCAATCAGCCCCAGCATTTT. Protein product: CASSRRGGNQPQHF.

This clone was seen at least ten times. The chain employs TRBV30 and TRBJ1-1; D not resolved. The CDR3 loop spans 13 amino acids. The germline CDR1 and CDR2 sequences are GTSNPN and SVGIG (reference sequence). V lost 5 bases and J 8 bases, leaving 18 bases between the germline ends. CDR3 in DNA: TGTGCCTGGGATAAGCCAATTGCATTGGAAGCTTTCTTT. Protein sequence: CAWDKPIALEAFF.

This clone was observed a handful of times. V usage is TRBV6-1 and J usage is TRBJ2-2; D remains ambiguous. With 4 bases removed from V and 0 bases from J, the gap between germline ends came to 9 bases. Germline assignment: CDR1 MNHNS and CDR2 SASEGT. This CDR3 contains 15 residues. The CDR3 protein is CASSGKYANTGELFF. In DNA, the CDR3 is TGTGCCAGCAGTGGCAAGTACGCGAACACCGGGGAGCTGTTTTTT.

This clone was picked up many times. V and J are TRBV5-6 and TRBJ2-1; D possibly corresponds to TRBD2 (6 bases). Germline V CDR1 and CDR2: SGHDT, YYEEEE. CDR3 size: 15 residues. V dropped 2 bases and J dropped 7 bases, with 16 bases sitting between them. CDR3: CASSFTGSLPNEQFF. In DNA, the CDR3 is TGTGCCAGCAGCTTTACCGGGAGCCTCCCTAATGAGCAGTTCTTC.

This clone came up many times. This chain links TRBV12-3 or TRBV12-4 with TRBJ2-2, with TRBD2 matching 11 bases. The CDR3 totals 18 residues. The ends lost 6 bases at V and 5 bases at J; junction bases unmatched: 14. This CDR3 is CASSLTTSGRFRTGELFF. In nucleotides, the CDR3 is TGTGCCAGCAGCCTCACCACTAGCGGGAGATTTCGAACCGGGGAGCTGTTTTTT.

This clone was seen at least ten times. CDR3 DNA: TGTGCCAGCAGCGCCCAGGGGGGAAGCAATCAGCCCCAGCATTTT. It codes for CASSAQGGSNQPQHF. The V and J genes are TRBV9 and TRBJ1-5, with TRBD1 matching over 7 bases. V lost 3 bases and J lost 1; bases outside the gene matches: 4. The CDR3 consists of 15 residues. CDR1 is SGDLS, CDR2 YYNGEE, per germline.